A selection of T cell receptor beta chains follows, all from one sample in a study of shared clonotypes between healthy human individuals. Using immunoSEQ multiplex PCR, the repertoire was profiled, and TCRdb retains in-frame clones only, with some absent. The data show around 2.5 million clones, with under 95% seen just once and about 0.39% held by the top ten. The material sequenced was naive CD4+ T cells from PBMCs. These receptors were obtained from a man younger than 35 in good health. Some clones in this sample may be carry-over from other donors' samples. Both conserved end residues are part of each CDR3. The order of the fields is V gene, D gene, clone size, J gene, CDR3 DNA, CDR3 protein. D genes are given only for firm matches. The size field is filled for only some rows; it gives once, few, many or a size class.

TRBV25-1	.	.	TRBJ2-7	TGTGCCAGCGGTGAAGGGGGGGTTTCGTCCTACGAGCAGTACTTC	CASGEGGVSSYEQYF
TRBV28	.	once	TRBJ2-6	TGTGCCAGCAGTCCGCAGGCGGCGGGGGCCAACGTCCTGACTTTC	CASSPQAAGANVLTF
TRBV7-3	.	.	TRBJ1-1	TGTGCCAGCAGCTTCGGGGGCGAGAGAAGGACTGAAGCTTTCTTT	CASSFGGERRTEAFF
TRBV5-4	TRBD2	.	TRBJ2-7	TGCGCGTTCCTAGCGGGAGGCTCCGCTGGTATCGAGCAGTACTTC	CAFLAGGSAGIEQYF
TRBV29-1	TRBD1	few	TRBJ1-1	TGCAGCGTTGGCACGACAGGGGACTCTGAAGCTTTCTTT	CSVGTTGDSEAFF
TRBV5-1	TRBD1	.	TRBJ2-5	TGCGCCAGCAGCTTGGCCGGTTTACAGGGGAAGGAGACCCAGTACTTC	CASSLAGLQGKETQYF
TRBV5-1	TRBD1	once	TRBJ1-2	TGCGCCAGCAGCCAGGGAACAGGGGGCTTGGTGTACGACTATGGCTACACCTTC	CASSQGTGGLVYDYGYTF
TRBV5-4	.	.	TRBJ2-7	TGTGCCAGCAGCTTGGAGGTAGCGGCTCCCCACGAGCAGTACTTC	CASSLEVAAPHEQYF
TRBV10-1	.	.	TRBJ2-4	TGCGCCACAGCGCGTGATCCCGCCAAAAACATTCAGTACTTC	CATARDPAKNIQYF
TRBV30	.	.	TRBJ2-3	TGTGCCTGGAGTGCCAAGGGGGGCTCCTTCGACCAAGGTACGCAGTATTTT	CAWSAKGGSFDQGTQYF
TRBV9	.	.	TRBJ1-1	TGTGCCAGCAGCGCAGACCCATTACGGAGGGCTCTCACTGAAGCTTTCTTT	CASSADPLRRALTEAFF
TRBV2	.	.	TRBJ1-1	TGTGCCAGCAGTGAAGGGGGGCGGAACACTGAAGCTTTCTTT	CASSEGGRNTEAFF
TRBV18	.	.	TRBJ1-3	TGTGCCAGCTCGGTGGGACAAATCATCTCTGGAAACACCATATATTTT	CASSVGQIISGNTIYF
TRBV7-8	.	.	TRBJ1-1	TGTGCCAGCACCGAGACAGACAACACTGAAGCTTTCTTT	CASTETDNTEAFF
TRBV19	.	.	TRBJ2-1	TGTGCCAGTAGTATAGATCCCGAGGGGGGTCGGAATGAGCAGTTCTTC	CASSIDPEGGRNEQFF
TRBV7-2	TRBD2	.	TRBJ2-1	TGTGCCAGCAGCCGACTAGCGGGATGGTACAATGAGCAGTTCTTC	CASSRLAGWYNEQFF
TRBV5-5	.	.	TRBJ2-7	TGTGCCAGCAGCTATACGACTGACAGCTATGACTCCTACGAGCAGTACTTC	CASSYTTDSYDSYEQYF
TRBV28	.	.	TRBJ2-7	TGTGCCAGCACCAGCTACAACCCCCCCTACGAGCAGTACTTC	CASTSYNPPYEQYF
TRBV29-1	.	.	TRBJ1-2	TGCAGTTCCAATGAGGGTGGCTATGGCTACACCTTC	CSSNEGGYGYTF